This T cell receptor beta chain was captured by sequencing in a study of CD8 T cells in ankylosing spondylitis. The CDR3 extends over 14 amino acids. Per the germline V gene, CDR1 is DFQATT and CDR2 is SNEGSKA (reference sequence). V lost 6 bases, J lost 2 bases, and 6 bases stayed unmatched. Construction of TCR beta libraries was performed using quantitative 5'-RACE with molecular barcodes. Via MiXCR, TCRdb re-called the 5' RACE reads, giving one row per CDR3 protein. In the table there are some 130,000 distinct CDR3 sequences, more than 7% of which are singletons. Findings and limits, study-wide: Clones linked to disease were reported to show significant enrichment in matched ankylosing spondylitis synovial fluid.

This clonotype occurred many times. Its target is not known. The sequenced material came from synovial fluid, either unsorted or a sorted T cell fraction (not recorded which). V is TRBV20-1 and J is TRBJ2-3, with 9 bases matching TRBD2. This TCR was recovered from a male donor with ankylosing spondylitis. The CDR3 sequence is CSAPGLAFTDTQYF. CDR3 nucleotides: TGCAGTGCCCCGGGACTAGCTTTCACAGATACGCAGTATTTT.